Presented here are 5 T cell receptor beta chains from one specimen sequenced in a study of shared clonotypes between healthy human individuals. The repertoire was sequenced with immunoSEQ multiplex PCR; TCRdb's copy has only in-frame clones and lacks some. The sample contains millions of clones, around nine tenths of which appear only once. The specimen sequenced was naive CD4+ T cells sorted from blood. This sample's subset: CD45RA+ positively selected. These receptors originate from a man between 18 and 29 years old in good health.

The V call is TRBV25-1, the J call TRBJ2-7, with 8 nucleotides matching TRBD2. This CDR3 is 13 amino acids long. Looked up from germline, CDR1 is MGHDK and CDR2 is SYGVNS. V dropped 10 bases and J dropped 5; count of bases not matched to a gene: 10. The CDR3 coding sequence is TGTGCCACCGGTCCCGGGAGGGTGAACGAGCAGTACTTC. The encoded protein is CATGPGRVNEQYF.

This CDR3 reads CASSLGPPTEQYF. CDR3 DNA sequence: TGTGCCAGCAGCCTGGGTCCACCAACCGAGCAGTACTTC. The chain links TRBV11-3 to TRBJ2-7; D not resolved. Germline loops: CDR1 SGHNT, CDR2 YENEEA. V gave up 5 bases and J gave up 6 bases, with 14 bases separating them. CDR3 length equals 13 residues.

This clone showed up just a few times. The chain employs TRBV29-1 and TRBJ1-1; 7 bases align to TRBD1. Germline assignment: CDR1 SQVTM and CDR2 ANQGSEA. Unmatched junction bases numbered 6, after V lost 4 bases and J lost 10 bases. This CDR3 comprises 11 residues. CDR3 loop: CSVATQGIAFF. As DNA, the CDR3 is TGCAGCGTTGCCACACAGGGGATAGCTTTCTTT. Together with reference TRBV29-1 and TRBJ1-1, the CDR3 gives the full variable domain: SAVISQKPSRDICQRGTSLTIQCQVDSQVTMMFWYRQQPGQSLTLIATANQGSEATYESGFVIDKFPISRPNLTFSTLTVSNMSPEDSSIYLCSVATQGIAFFGQGTRLTVV.

The chain joins TRBV6-1 to TRBJ2-1, with a weak D call TRBD1 (5 bases). CDR1 and CDR2 from the germline V gene are MNHNS and SASEGT. V was shortened by 4 bases and J by 7 bases, with 11 bases between the two germline ends. The CDR3 length is 13 residues. The CDR3 DNA sequence: TGTGCCAGCAGTGGACAGCAACGGAATGAGCAGTTCTTC. It codes for CASSGQQRNEQFF.

In its sample, this clone was seen once. This chain connects TRBV12-5 to TRBJ1-4; 9 bases line up with TRBD1. There are 14 residues in the CDR3. J lost 7 bases, V lost 5 bases, and 5 bases had no gene match. Germline loops: CDR1 LGHNT, CDR2 FRNRAP. CDR3 nucleotides: TGTGCTAGTGGTCCGGGACAGGGTGGTGAAAAACTGTTTTTT. Its protein product is CASGPGQGGEKLFF.